This TCR beta chain was found in a study of T cells after posttransplantation cyclophosphamide (dated by TCRdb to about 2016). As for the study more broadly: Using TRB sequencing, the study followed how the T cell repertoire reconstituted after myeloablative bone marrow transplantation in which posttransplantation cyclophosphamide served as GVHD prophylaxis. Antigen receptor sequencing covered samples from some 36 PTCy-treated patients and 16 of their related bone marrow donors. Blood from every one of the roughly 35 PTCy patients who had 1-year posttransplant specimens underwent TRB sequencing. In 3 patients, TRB sequencing was also performed on up to about 3 more blood samples taken 2 to 5.2 years after transplant, and in 4 patients, pretransplant blood was also TRB-sequenced. Because TRA and TRB clonality correlated tightly in roughly nine samples, the subsequent TCR analyses were limited to TRB only. Public TRB sequences were checked against a database of over 3,000 sequences associated with responses to pathogens, tumor antigens, self-antigens and alloantigens. Study-wide findings and limitations: Across 35 to 55 patients, TRB clonality was highly associated with recipient CMV seropositivity and CMV reactivation, and diversity in PTCy patients was similar to diversity in CNI/methotrexate controls. Donor-recipient similarity was low at 1-2 months but rose over the first year, and later blood repertoires were often dominated by donor CD8+ memory clones. The TRB repertoires of T cells infiltrating skin or the GI tract showed only limited overlap with the TRB repertoires found in blood.

TRB sequencing was run on genomic DNA with either the immunoSEQ assay at survey resolution or the hsTCRB kit. The study's own analysis went as follows. The immunoSEQ software handled initial read processing, and the LymphoSeq R package was used for repertoire analyses. Clonality was computed as 1 minus normalized Shannon entropy; Gini coefficient was also calculated for each TRB dataset. Phenotypes of unsorted samples were inferred by mapping TRB sequences from sorted subsets of the recipient or donor onto unsorted samples of the same recipient. TCRdb's version of the immuneACCESS table is confined to in-frame rearrangements and falls short of the full clone set. An unresolved V gene accounts for under half of the shortfall where checked; the remainder is of unknown origin. The DNA was the basis for D and trimming; V, J and clone size are from that table. The sample records around 6,000 clones, 70% to 85% of which are singletons. The leading ten clones occupy approximately 2.8% of the sample.

Taken with the paper, the label for treatment or condition translates to: high-dose cyclophosphamide on days +3 and +4 as single-agent GVHD prophylaxis. Busulfan and fludarabine conditioning, a related or unrelated marrow graft, and cyclophosphamide on days +3 and +4 were given to PTCy patients. PTCy-treated patients were drawn from a prospective multi-institutional clinical trial. Peripheral blood and bone marrow mononuclear cells were isolated by Ficoll-Hypaque density centrifugation and cryopreserved. CD4+ and CD8+ T cells, including naive and memory subsets, were sorted by FACS on a FACSAria II. The CDR3 covers 13 residues, taking in both the cysteine and the phenylalanine. The DNA shown is the 39-base CDR3, in frame from base 1. V and J are trimmed by 5 bases and 8 bases, and the gene matches miss 4 bases of the junction. The germline V gene (reference sequence) gives CDR1 as LNHDA and CDR2 as SQIVND.

Remarks on this clone: Its cognate antigen has yet to be identified. Per-nucleotide qualities are absent, and no much larger clonotype sits a single base away.

The source material was CD4+ T cells sorted from blood, sampled 350 to 380 days after allogeneic stem cell transplant with posttransplant cyclophosphamide. The source is a male patient aged 45 to 59 who received an allogeneic stem cell transplant from a related donor and was CMV-positive. After a transplant, some of the T cells may come from the graft donor. The chain couples TRBV19 to TRBJ2-1, with 9 junctional bases fitting TRBD1. The bases read TGTGCCAGTAGTCCGGACAGGGGCGATGAGCAGTTCTTC. Its translation is CASSPDRGDEQFF.